This is a list of T cell receptor beta chains from one sample in a study of blood T cell repertoires in COVID-19. Method: immunoSEQ multiplex PCR; TCRdb's copy keeps in-frame clones and lacks some. The sample carries 410,000 or so clones, around 91% recorded once. Specimen: peripheral blood. The receptors shown here come from a woman between 40 and 50 years old with COVID-19, enrolled during active disease. Each CDR3 is given with its conserved first and last residue. The D gene is left open where the match is weak. Not all rows give a size; the values are once, few, many and, for expanded clones, a class.

V	size	J	D	length	CDR3	DNA
TRBV6-1	.	TRBJ2-7	TRBD1	20	CASSEALPGQGGLSSYEQYF	TGTGCCAGCAGTGAAGCGCTTCCGGGACAGGGAGGGTTAAGCTCCTACGAGCAGTACTTC
TRBV3-1/TRBV3-2	.	TRBJ2-3	.	15	CASTHRGSWTDTQYF	TGTGCCAGCACCCATCGAGGAAGCTGGACAGATACGCAGTATTTT
TRBV7-9	once	TRBJ1-6	TRBD1	18	CASSPGTGGVGANSPLHF	TGTGCCAGCAGCCCCGGGACAGGGGGCGTAGGTGCTAATTCACCCCTCCACTTT
TRBV30	.	TRBJ1-3	.	12	CATLQTGNTIYF	TGTGCCACGTTACAGACTGGAAACACCATATATTTT
TRBV28	.	TRBJ1-2	.	14	CASSSPAAKYGYTF	TGTGCCAGCAGTTCACCCGCGGCGAAATATGGCTACACCTTC
TRBV4-3	.	TRBJ2-5	.	15	CASSQQYQGVETQYF	TGCGCCAGCAGCCAACAGTACCAGGGCGTAGAGACCCAGTACTTC
TRBV20-1	.	TRBJ1-6	TRBD1	13	CSASRQGGKALHF	TGCAGTGCTAGTCGACAGGGGGGTAAGGCCCTCCACTTT
TRBV3-1/TRBV3-2	once	TRBJ2-5	TRBD1	21	CASSPWDRAGTRGIYQETQYF	TGTGCCAGCAGCCCTTGGGACAGGGCGGGGACCCGGGGGATATACCAAGAGACCCAGTACTTC
TRBV18	.	TRBJ1-1	TRBD1	12	CASSGTGAEAFF	TGTGCCAGCTCCGGAACAGGGGCTGAAGCTTTCTTT
TRBV12-5	.	TRBJ1-1	.	13	CASGVTENTEAFF	TGTGCTAGTGGGGTGACAGAAAACACTGAAGCTTTCTTT
TRBV9	.	TRBJ1-4	TRBD1	21	CASSVALNRGTGGAAGEKLFF	TGTGCCAGCAGCGTAGCTCTGAATCGAGGGACAGGGGGCGCGGCGGGAGAAAAACTGTTTTTT
TRBV11-2	once	TRBJ1-1	.	14	CASSLGGGVTEAFF	TGTGCCAGCAGCTTAGGGGGAGGAGTAACTGAAGCTTTCTTT
TRBV5-1	.	TRBJ2-3	.	11	CATATGDTQYF	TGCGCCACGGCTACGGGGGACACGCAGTATTTT
TRBV2	.	TRBJ2-7	TRBD2	15	CASSRSGGSSKEQYF	TGTGCCAGCAGCCGGAGCGGGGGTTCCTCGAAGGAGCAGTACTTC
TRBV5-8	.	TRBJ1-5	TRBD1	17	CASSLGRDSYSNQPQHF	TGTGCCAGCAGCTTGGGAAGGGACAGCTATAGCAATCAGCCCCAGCATTTT
TRBV28	.	TRBJ2-7	.	15	CASTSDSLSSYEQYF	TGTGCCAGCACCTCGGACAGTTTGTCCTCCTACGAGCAGTACTTC
TRBV27	.	TRBJ1-3	TRBD1	16	CASSLAGGLSGNTIYF	TGTGCCAGCAGTTTAGCAGGGGGCTTGAGTGGAAACACCATATATTTT
TRBV18	.	TRBJ1-4	.	17	CASSPLKGRGTNEKLFF	TGTGCCAGCTCACCGCTTAAGGGGCGCGGAACTAATGAAAAACTGTTTTTT
TRBV3-1/TRBV3-2	.	TRBJ1-2	.	12	CASSQRELGYTF	TGTGCCAGCAGCCAAAGAGAATTGGGCTACACCTTC
TRBV3-1/TRBV3-2	.	TRBJ2-3	.	16	CASSQDAGVGTDTQYF	TGTGCCAGCAGCCAAGATGCAGGGGTAGGCACAGATACGCAGTATTTT
TRBV6-4	.	TRBJ1-5	TRBD1	17	CASSDSRGGTSNQPQHF	TGTGCCAGCAGTGACTCGAGAGGGGGCACCAGCAATCAGCCCCAGCATTTT
TRBV7-2	.	TRBJ1-5	.	16	CASSSYPGGGNQPQHF	TGTGCCAGCAGCTCTTACCCCGGCGGGGGCAATCAGCCCCAGCATTTT
TRBV6-5	.	TRBJ1-2	.	14	CASRELEKRYGYTF	TGTGCCAGCCGAGAGCTAGAGAAGAGATATGGCTACACCTTC
TRBV6-6	.	TRBJ2-1	TRBD1	15	CASKSTGGLNNEQFF	TGTGCCAGCAAATCGACAGGGGGCCTTAACAATGAGCAGTTCTTC
TRBV5-4	.	TRBJ2-5	.	13	CASSLVQKETQYF	TGTGCCAGCAGCTTGGTACAGAAAGAGACCCAGTACTTC
TRBV5-4	.	TRBJ1-4	TRBD1	14	CASSTGQVPEKLFF	TGTGCCAGCAGCACGGGACAGGTTCCTGAAAAACTGTTTTTT
TRBV19	.	TRBJ1-3	TRBD1	16	CASSMGQGFSGNTIYF	TGTGCCAGTAGTATGGGACAGGGGTTCTCTGGAAACACCATATATTTT
TRBV4-1	few	TRBJ1-3	.	15	CASSQEGGTENTIYF	TGCGCCAGCAGCCAAGAGGGAGGGACCGAAAACACCATATATTTT
TRBV21-1	.	TRBJ1-1	.	19	CASSKYRGQGLLMNTEAFF	TGTGCCAGCAGCAAATACAGAGGTCAGGGGCTGTTAATGAACACTGAAGCTTTCTTT
TRBV10-2	.	TRBJ1-5	.	14	CASSESSVDQPQHF	TGCGCCAGCAGTGAGTCTAGTGTAGATCAGCCCCAGCATTTT